Below, 20 T cell receptor beta chains from the same sample are listed, as sequenced in a study of beta chain features in type 1 diabetes (dated by TCRdb to the late 2010s). Library preparation used the immunoSEQ multiplex PCR assay. The entire amount of isolated RNA was reverse transcribed using the High Capacity cDNA Reverse Transcription Kit, so the sequenced TCRB transcripts were expressed ones. Drawn from immuneACCESS, this table holds only the in-frame rearrangements with V and J called that TCRdb kept. Clones are partly lost; checked studies trace under half to an unresolved V gene and leave the rest unexplained. The sample profile shows about 700,000 clones; roughly 13% of them were found once. Approximately 0.022% of the sample belongs to the ten largest clones. These receptors have no known antigen. Results and caveats for the whole study, not just this receptor: Type 1 diabetes patients showed a moderate but significant shortening of TCRB CDR3 length in all four CD4+ subsets.

Material: naive CD4+ T cells from blood. What this sample's cell subset or site label stands for: true naive CD4+ T cells. These receptors were obtained from a man in his late teens or twenties with type 1 diabetes.

The chain recombines TRBV5-6 with TRBJ1-2, with TRBD1 identical over 8 bases. Trimming removed 1 base from V and 4 bases from J; junction bases left unmatched: 6. This CDR3 region has 15 residues. The V gene's germline CDR1 is SGHDT and CDR2 YYEEEE. CDR3 nucleotides: TGTGCCAGCAGCTTGTTTACAGGGGGGCCCTATGGCTACACCTTC. This translates into CASSLFTGGPYGYTF.

The chain is built from TRBV10-2 and TRBJ2-1, with D uncertain. This CDR3 comprises 15 residues. Germline loops: CDR1 WSHSY, CDR2 SAAADI. Trimming removed 2 bases from V and 4 bases from J, with 12 bases in between. CDR3 DNA sequence: TGCGCCAGCAGTGAGAGGTGGAGTAGTTACAATGAGCAGTTCTTC. Translation: CASSERWSSYNEQFF.

The chain joins TRBV4-1 to TRBJ2-1, with D maybe TRBD2 (6 bases). Germline V CDR1 and CDR2: MGHRA, YSYEKL. V was shortened by 4 bases and J by 0 bases, with 13 bases between the two germline ends. The CDR3 is 16 residues long. The CDR3 region is CASSPEGGVSYNEQFF. Written as DNA, the CDR3 is TGCGCCAGCAGCCCAGAAGGCGGGGTCTCCTACAATGAGCAGTTCTTC.

The J gene is TRBJ2-1, the V gene TRBV7-9, with 9 bases that match TRBD2. This CDR3 has 13 residues. CDR1 is SEHNR and CDR2 is FQNEAQ in the germline V gene (reference sequence). J was trimmed by 8 bases and V by 10 bases; bases with no gene match: 9. The CDR3 here is CATPSGVGDEQFF. The CDR3 DNA reads TGTGCCACCCCTAGCGGGGTGGGGGATGAGCAGTTCTTC.

The gene calls are TRBV20-1 and TRBJ1-2; D unresolved. This CDR3 has 11 residues. Germline V gene data show CDR1 as DFQATT and CDR2 as SNEGSKA (reference sequence). The V end was cut by 5 bases, the J end by 7 bases, with 11 bases between. The CDR3 bases are TGCAGTGCTCCCGCCGCGGGTGGCTACACCTTC. Amino acid sequence: CSAPAAGGYTF.

The table lists this clone with a few counts. The rearrangement uses TRBV6-4 and TRBJ1-1; D is ambiguous. Germline CDR1 is MRHNA and CDR2 is SNTAGT. Trimming stripped 4 bases from V and 5 bases from J, with 11 bases between. This CDR3 contains 13 residues. The CDR3 loop reads CASSGGTQTEAFF. In DNA, the CDR3 is TGTGCCAGCAGTGGCGGAACGCAAACTGAAGCTTTCTTT.

This clone was picked up a small number of times. The chain joins TRBV30 to TRBJ1-1; D may be TRBD1 (6 bases). The V and J ends lost 5 bases and 10 bases respectively, with 11 bases between them. Per the germline V gene, CDR1 is GTSNPN and CDR2 is SVGIG (reference sequence). The CDR3 totals 10 residues. CDR3: CAWEAGAAFF. The DNA for the CDR3 is TGTGCCTGGGAGGCGGGGGCAGCTTTCTTT.

The gene calls are TRBV6-1 and TRBJ1-2, with 7 bases lining up with TRBD1. J lost 6 bases, V lost 8 bases, and 9 bases had no gene match. The V gene's germline CDR1 is MNHNS and CDR2 SASEGT. The CDR3 runs 13 residues. CDR3 bases: TGTGCCAGCCGAGCCAGACAGGGTAATGGCTACACCTTC. Translating gives CASRARQGNGYTF.

The V and J genes are TRBV25-1 and TRBJ2-2; D remains ambiguous. V lost 6 bases and J lost 7, with 15 bases in between. This CDR3 is built from 14 residues. Germline CDR1 is MGHDK and CDR2 is SYGVNS. The CDR3 loop is CASRDHYNDGELFF. The CDR3 coding sequence is TGTGCCAGCAGGGACCATTATAATGACGGGGAGCTGTTTTTT.

V usage is TRBV9 and J usage is TRBJ1-1; no definite D call. Germline values: CDR1 SGDLS, CDR2 YYNGEE. Trimming stripped 1 base from V and 5 bases from J, with 12 bases between. The CDR3 is made up of 14 amino acids. CDR3 in amino acids: CASSVSSAWTEAFF. As DNA, the CDR3 is TGTGCCAGCAGCGTAAGTAGTGCTTGGACTGAAGCTTTCTTT.

The chain links TRBV28 to TRBJ1-1; D is unresolved. Trimming left V 4 bases short and J 0 bases short, with 6 bases between. Germline values: CDR1 MDHEN, CDR2 SYDVKM. This CDR3 is built from 13 residues. CDR3 in amino acids: CASSSPMNTEAFF. For the CDR3, the DNA is TGTGCCAGCAGTTCCCCGATGAACACTGAAGCTTTCTTT.

This clone turned up a few times. The chain joins TRBV5-1 to TRBJ2-7, with 7 bases identical to TRBD1. V lost 4 bases to trimming and J lost 3 bases; unmatched junction nucleotides: 7. The CDR3 runs 14 residues. The germline V gene has CDR1 SGHRS and CDR2 YFSETQ. CDR3 sequence reads: CASSTGTAFYEQYF. CDR3 bases: TGCGCCAGCAGCACCGGGACAGCCTTCTACGAGCAGTACTTC.

This clone has only a few counts. The rearrangement uses TRBV6-5 and TRBJ1-2; D call uncertain. The CDR3 length is 11 residues. Trimming cost V 8 bases and J 3 bases, with 7 bases left between them. From germline, CDR1 is MNHEY and CDR2 SVGAGI. The DNA for the CDR3 is TGTGCCAGCCGCCAATACTATGGCTACACCTTC. It encodes CASRQYYGYTF.

This clone was counted a few times. The rearrangement uses TRBV9 and TRBJ2-5; 10 nucleotides line up with TRBD2. Germline CDR1 reads SGDLS; CDR2 reads YYNGEE. With V trimmed by 0 bases and J by 4 bases, 3 bases remained unmatched. CDR3 length: 15 residues. The CDR3 region is CASSVGSGGAETQYF. The DNA for the CDR3 is TGTGCCAGCAGCGTAGGGAGCGGGGGGGCAGAGACCCAGTACTTC.

This clone was detected a few times. J is TRBJ2-7 and V is TRBV2; perhaps D is TRBD1 or TRBD2 (5 bases each). The CDR3 is made up of 14 amino acids. V was trimmed by 6 bases and J by 2 bases, leaving 14 bases between them. Germline loops: CDR1 SNHLY, CDR2 FYNNEI. CDR3 amino acids: CASRISQGPYEQYF. For the CDR3, the DNA is TGTGCCAGCAGGATCTCCCAGGGACCCTACGAGCAGTACTTC.

The chain uses TRBV29-1 and TRBJ1-2, with TRBD1 matching over 9 bases. Per germline, CDR1 SQVTM and CDR2 ANQGSEA. CDR3 size: 14 residues. The V and J ends lost 6 bases and 2 bases, in that order; junction bases with no gene match: 7. CDR3 DNA sequence: TGCAGCGTGGCCCCGGGACAGGGAAACTATGGCTACACCTTC. This gives the protein CSVAPGQGNYGYTF.

The chain recombines TRBV18 with TRBJ1-2; perhaps TRBD1 as D (5 bases). Germline V gene data show CDR1 as KGHSH and CDR2 as LQKENI. The V gene lost 6 bases and the J gene lost 2 bases, with 13 bases spanning the gap. The CDR3 has 14 residues. The CDR3 protein is CASSPPGQNYGYTF. In DNA form, the CDR3 reads TGTGCCAGCTCCCCTCCGGGGCAGAACTATGGCTACACCTTC.

The sample holds a few counts of this clone. The V gene is TRBV7-9, the J gene TRBJ2-7; no clear D gene. Germline lookup yields CDR1 SEHNR and CDR2 FQNEAQ (reference sequence). The CDR3 is 13 residues long. V was shortened by 1 base and J by 2 bases, with 6 bases between the two germline ends. DNA for the CDR3: TGTGCCAGCAGCTTAGTTGCGGCCTACGAGCAGTACTTC. Translation: CASSLVAAYEQYF.

The V call is TRBV5-1, the J call TRBJ2-3; D may be TRBD2 (5 bases). The CDR3 consists of 14 residues. Trimming took off 3 bases at V and 4 bases at J, with 12 bases between the two ends. Germline-derived CDR1 and CDR2 are SGHRS and YFSETQ. This CDR3 is CASSSPAVADTQYF. DNA for the CDR3: TGCGCCAGCAGCTCCCCAGCGGTGGCAGATACGCAGTATTTT. Full variable domain (missing parts from reference TRBV5-1 and TRBJ2-3): KAGVTQTPRYLIKTRGQQVTLSCSPISGHRSVSWYQQTPGQGLQFLFEYFSETQRNKGNFPGRFSGRQFSNSRSEMNVSTLELGDSALYLCASSSPAVADTQYFGPGTRLTVL.

The sample holds a few counts of this clone. This rearrangement joins TRBV5-6 to TRBJ1-1; D is perhaps TRBD1 (5 bases). The V and J ends lost 3 bases and 6 bases respectively, with 15 bases between them. This CDR3 is built from 14 residues. CDR1 is SGHDT and CDR2 is YYEEEE in the germline V gene. The CDR3 is CASSSRWGISEAFF. Here the CDR3 DNA reads TGTGCCAGCAGCTCCCGGTGGGGGATCTCTGAAGCTTTCTTT.